This TCR beta chain stems from a study of blood T cell repertoires in COVID-19 (dated by TCRdb to about 2020). With regard to the full study: Samples covering the acute and convalescent phases of COVID-19 were provided by collaborators in the United States, Italy and Spain. Where HLA class I and class II types were available, the types were taken from metadata supplied by the sample provider, not from assay-based typing. The dataset comprised deeply sampled blood TCRbeta repertoires from subjects exposed to, actively infected with, or recovered from COVID-19. A freely available public database, intended as a resource for researchers studying the immune response to SARS-CoV-2, is where the repertoires were released. The sample metadata nearly always contained a de-identified subject ID, COVID-19 status, age in years and sex. The material from the prospective study consisted of cDNA or gDNA derived from T cells, B-cell-depleted T cells, or PBMCs. Samples were obtained from the ongoing ImmuneRACE study (first 160 participants) and from some 1,300 subjects provided by 6 global collaborators.

TCRbeta CDR3 regions were amplified from genomic DNA using the immunoSEQ Assay, a bias-controlled multiplex PCR. In the original analysis: The number of nucleated cells in each sample was estimated from the amplification of reference gene primers within the assay. To quantify the absolute abundance of each unique TCRbeta CDR3 rearrangement, sequence reads were collapsed and filtered. For each sample, productive Simpson clonality was calculated by taking the square root of Simpson's diversity index across productive rearrangements. Drawn from immuneACCESS, this table holds only the in-frame rearrangements with V and J called that TCRdb kept. Clones are partly lost; checked studies trace under half to an unresolved V gene and leave the rest unexplained. V and J calls and clone size follow that table, whereas D and trimming were derived from the DNA. The sample table records under 300,000 clones; approximately 89% of these occur just once. The top ten constitute 3.5% to 5.5% of the sample.

CDR3 length: 14 amino acids, cysteine to phenylalanine. Only CDR3 DNA remains: 42 bases, in frame from the first base. From V the trimming removes 6 bases and from J it removes 4 bases, while the gene matches leave 6 bases of the junction unaccounted for. Taken from the germline V gene (reference sequence), the CDR1 and CDR2 loops are LNHDA and SQIVND. Samples from volunteer blood donors who had recovered from COVID-19 were contributed by a second Seattle source. Collaborating institutions collected whole blood in K2EDTA tubes following their own protocols. For TCRbeta analysis, collaborator samples were shipped as frozen whole blood, as isolated PBMCs, or as DNA extracted from either sample type. The study at large found these results: Clinical and demographic metadata were provided uncurated, with the amount varying by source and participant.

On this clone: The target of this receptor is not known. Per-base qualities were not stored, and no clone one base away is much larger.

The source is a middle-aged woman who had recovered from COVID-19. The chain joins TRBV19 to TRBJ1-1, with TRBD1 identical over 9 junction bases. The sequencing sample was made of peripheral blood. The CDR3 here reads CASRIQGAVTEAFF. At the DNA level, the sequence is TGTGCCAGTAGGATACAGGGGGCGGTCACTGAAGCTTTCTTT. With all but the CDR3 taken from the reference TRBV19 and TRBJ1-1 genes, the full variable domain is: DGGITQSPKYLFRKEGQNVTLSCEQNLNHDAMYWYRQDPGQGLRLIYYSQIVNDFQKGDIAEGYSVSREKKESFPLTVTSAQKNPTAFYLCASRIQGAVTEAFFGQGTRLTVV.